This TCR beta chain was found in a study of blood T cell repertoires in COVID-19 (dated by TCRdb to 2020 to 2021). Study-wide context: Samples covering the acute and convalescent phases of COVID-19 were provided by collaborators in the United States, Italy and Spain. The prospective study material was composed of cDNA or gDNA derived from T cells, B-cell-depleted T cells, or PBMCs. Deeply sampled blood TCRbeta repertoires from subjects exposed to, actively infected with, or recovered from COVID-19 were included in the dataset. The repertoires were made available in a free public database intended to serve as a resource for research on the immune response to SARS-CoV-2. The samples were drawn from the first 160 participants of the ongoing ImmuneRACE study and from roughly 1,300 subjects provided by 6 global collaborators. The sample metadata nearly always contained a de-identified subject ID, COVID-19 status, age in years and sex. Where available, HLA class I and class II types were obtained from metadata supplied by the sample provider rather than from assay-based typing.

Study-wide findings and limitations: How much clinical and demographic metadata was included differed by source and by participant, and the metadata was provided uncurated.

About this clone itself: There is no known antigen for this receptor. Per-base quality was not reported, and no clone a single base away is much larger than it.

The CDR3 runs 16 amino acids, cysteine and phenylalanine included. Left in the record is the CDR3 DNA by itself, 48 bases read in frame from the first base. The germline V gene provides CDR1 MDHEN and CDR2 SYDVKM. Germline trimming amounts to 2 bases on V and 8 bases on J, with 10 as the count of junction bases outside the gene matches. TCRbeta CDR3 regions were amplified from genomic DNA by means of the immunoSEQ Assay, a bias-controlled multiplex PCR. Concerning the study's data processing: The number of nucleated cells in each sample was estimated by amplification of reference gene primers within the assay. To quantify the absolute abundance of each unique TCRbeta CDR3 rearrangement, sequence reads were collapsed and filtered. For each sample, productive Simpson clonality was calculated as the square root of Simpson's diversity index over productive rearrangements. TCRdb took this table from immuneACCESS and kept in-frame rearrangements with V and J called. Such tables lack part of the clones; where checked against another copy, unresolved V genes explain under half of the gap, and the rest is unexplained. V and J calls and clone size are given by that table; D and trimming were obtained from the DNA. The table for this sample lists hundreds of thousands of clones; 87% of them were counted only once. The ten most abundant clones make up 2% to 3% of the sample.

Participants in the prospective study were enrolled through a virtual design, were aged roughly 18 to 100 years, and lived in 24 United States geographic areas. Cohort assignment in the prospective study relied on participant-reported clinical history from a screening survey and a study questionnaire. In the prospective study, whole blood, serum and a nasopharyngeal or oropharyngeal swab were collected from each participant by mobile phlebotomists. Prospective study participants could optionally give additional blood draws and questionnaires over a 2-month period. Before DNA extraction, blood samples from the prospective study were shipped at room temperature or frozen.

The chain links TRBV28 with TRBJ1-2; 11 middle bases align to TRBD1. The sequenced sample consisted of PBMCs or T cells enriched from blood (not recorded which). The source is a woman in her 30s with acute COVID-19. The DNA reads TGTGCCAGCAGTTTACCCCGGGACAGGGGGAGTGAGGGCTACACCTTC. It specifies CASSLPRDRGSEGYTF.